These 7 T cell receptor beta chains originate from one sample sequenced in a study of OX40 agonist ivuxolimab in advanced cancers. Using immunoSEQ multiplex PCR, the repertoire was profiled, and TCRdb retains in-frame clones only, with some absent. This sample has some 75,000 clones, with approximately 91% found just once. Sample: CD4+ or CD8+ T cells sorted from blood, taken in a trial of the OX40 agonist ivuxolimab. These receptors came from an adult with an advanced solid tumor such as melanoma, head and neck, liver or kidney cancer.

The chain combines TRBV5-4 with TRBJ2-1; 10 nucleotides line up with TRBD1. The CDR3 loop spans 16 amino acids. V lost 2 bases and J lost 2; bases outside the gene matches: 4. CDR1 is SGHNT, CDR2 YYREEE, per germline (reference sequence). In DNA form, the CDR3 reads TGTGCCAGCAGCTTAGCGACAGGGGGCGCCTACAATGAGCAGTTCTTC. It is translated as CASSLATGGAYNEQFF.

The V and J genes are TRBV5-1 and TRBJ1-2; 9 nucleotides line up with TRBD1. This CDR3 is built from 14 residues. Germline lookup yields CDR1 SGHRS and CDR2 YFSETQ. J was trimmed by 6 bases and V by 4 bases; bases with no gene match: 7. The CDR3 protein is CASSEWTGENGYTF. DNA for the CDR3: TGCGCCAGCAGCGAATGGACAGGGGAAAATGGCTACACCTTC.

This chain uses TRBV9 with TRBJ1-1; tentatively, D is TRBD1 (5 bases). The CDR3 length is 15 residues. Germline CDR1 is SGDLS and CDR2 is YYNGEE. Trimming shortened V by 0 bases and J by 4 bases, and 13 bases separated the two germline ends. The CDR3 DNA sequence: TGTGCCAGCAGCGTAGGGCAGGGTCGATTCACTGAAGCTTTCTTT. Translation gives CASSVGQGRFTEAFF.

The V call is TRBV27, the J call TRBJ2-5, with D hard to call. The V gene lost 5 bases and the J gene lost 0 bases, with 13 bases spanning the gap. Germline CDR1 reads MNHEY; CDR2 reads SMNVEV (reference sequence). CDR3 length: 15 residues. CDR3 region: CASSPIVGYQETQYF. The CDR3 nucleotides read TGTGCCAGCAGTCCCATAGTTGGGTACCAAGAGACCCAGTACTTC.

The J gene is TRBJ1-6, the V gene TRBV5-1, with 7 nucleotides matching TRBD1. This CDR3 contains 17 residues. Germline V CDR1 and CDR2: SGHRS, YFSETQ. Trimming cost V 0 bases and J 9 bases; bases outside gene matches: 12. The CDR3 DNA is TGCGCCAGCAGCTTGGATCGACAGGGCGATTTAGGTTCACCCCTCCACTTT. It specifies CASSLDRQGDLGSPLHF.

The chain recombines TRBV19 with TRBJ2-1; no clear D. The V end was cut by 5 bases, the J end by 0 bases, with 8 bases between. The CDR3 loop spans 14 amino acids. CDR1 and CDR2 (germline): LNHDA, SQIVND (reference sequence). The DNA of the CDR3 is TGTGCCAGTAGTCGTGCCCGCTCCTACAATGAGCAGTTCTTC. As protein: CASSRARSYNEQFF.

The genes are TRBV30 and TRBJ2-3; D is undetermined. CDR1 is GTSNPN, CDR2 SVGIG, per germline (reference sequence). V was shortened by 4 bases and J by 4 bases, with 9 bases between the two germline ends. CDR3 length: 12 residues. The CDR3 DNA sequence: TGTGCCTGGACTCAGTTAGCAGATACGCAGTATTTT. Translated: CAWTQLADTQYF. Variable domain in full (rest from reference TRBV30 and TRBJ2-3): SQTIHQWPATLVQPVGSPLSLECTVEGTSNPNLYWYRQAAGRGLQLLFYSVGIGQISSEVPQNLSASRPQDRQFILSSKKLLLSDSGFYLCAWTQLADTQYFGPGTRLTVL.